A single sample gave rise to the 27 T cell receptor beta chains below, sequenced in a study of technical replicates of blood from a few donors. Sequencing used immunoSEQ multiplex PCR; TCRdb keeps in-frame clones, though not all of them. The data show 70,000 to 85,000 clones, about 91% seen once. Sequencing was performed on T cells isolated from PBMCs. These receptors were obtained from a human donor in good health.

The CDR3 DNA is TGTGCCAGCGTATATCAGGGGGGATCCTACAATGAGCAGTTCTTC. This sequence encodes CASVYQGGSYNEQFF. J is TRBJ2-1 and V is TRBV28, with TRBD1 as a possible D gene (7 bases). This CDR3 spans 15 amino acids. The germline CDR1 and CDR2 sequences are MDHEN and SYDVKM. V lost 8 bases, J lost 1 base, and 15 bases lay in between.

The chain recombines TRBV7-2 with TRBJ2-7; 9 bases are a match to TRBD2. CDR1 SGHTA and CDR2 FQGNSA come from the germline V gene. This CDR3 has 12 amino acids. With V trimmed by 5 bases and J by 7 bases, 3 bases remained unmatched. Written as DNA, the CDR3 is TGTGCCAGCAGCAATAGCGGGAGAGAGCAGTACTTC. It encodes CASSNSGREQYF.

The gene calls are TRBV12-5 and TRBJ1-5; D ambiguous. This CDR3 is 14 amino acids long. Germline V CDR1 and CDR2: LGHNT, FRNRAP. V was shortened by 3 bases and J by 7 bases, with 13 bases between the two germline ends. Here the CDR3 reads CASGFLGSRQPQHF. CDR3 bases: TGTGCTAGTGGTTTTCTGGGGAGCCGACAGCCCCAGCATTTT.

The chain is built from TRBV7-9 and TRBJ1-2, with 9 bases matching TRBD1. CDR1 is SEHNR and CDR2 is FQNEAQ in the germline V gene (reference sequence). V was clipped by 5 bases and J by 3 bases; unmatched bases: 10. The CDR3 loop spans 16 amino acids. The CDR3, as DNA: TGTGCCAGCAGCCCTACCAACAGGGGGCGCGACTATGGCTACACCTTC. It is translated as CASSPTNRGRDYGYTF.

The V and J genes are TRBV30 and TRBJ1-5; D remains unclear. Germline V lookup: CDR1 GTSNPN, CDR2 SVGIG (reference sequence). V lost 0 bases and J lost 6, with 12 bases in between. The CDR3 is made up of 14 amino acids. In DNA form, the CDR3 reads TGTGCCTGGAGTGTACTCCCGGCGGGTCAGCCCCAGCATTTT. Its protein is CAWSVLPAGQPQHF.

CDR3 in DNA: TGTGCCAGCAGCTTGGCGGACAGGGCCACTGAAGCTTTCTTT. This codes for CASSLADRATEAFF. V and J are TRBV5-8 and TRBJ1-1, with 8 bases identical to TRBD1. Germline CDR1 reads SGHTS; CDR2 reads YDEGEE. The CDR3 extends over 14 amino acids. Germline trimming cut 0 bases from V and 4 bases from J; bases unmatched to any gene: 2.

V gene TRBV9 combines with J gene TRBJ2-2, with 8 bases that match TRBD1. CDR1 is SGDLS, CDR2 YYNGEE, per germline. CDR3 length: 15 amino acids. J gave up 6 bases and V 0 bases, and 4 bases lay outside the gene matches. CDR3 coding DNA: TGTGCCAGCAGCGTAGATAACAGGGGGGCCGGGGAGCTGTTTTTT. Residues: CASSVDNRGAGELFF.

The chain links TRBV27 to TRBJ2-4, with 8 bases identical to TRBD1. Trimming took 4 bases from V and 4 from J; bases not matched to a gene: 6. CDR1 is MNHEY and CDR2 is SMNVEV in the germline V gene (reference sequence). CDR3 size: 15 residues. In DNA, the CDR3 is TGTGCCAGCAGTTACTACAGGGGGTCAAAAAACATTCAGTACTTC. Its translation: CASSYYRGSKNIQYF.

The CDR3 here is CASGSPSGGAQETQYF. CDR3 in DNA: TGTGCTAGTGGTTCTCCTAGCGGGGGGGCACAAGAGACCCAGTACTTC. The chain uses TRBV12-5 and TRBJ2-5, with 12 bases aligning to TRBD2. V shed 4 bases and J 2 bases; nucleotides not matched to a gene: 5. Per germline, CDR1 LGHNT and CDR2 FRNRAP. The length of the CDR3 is 16 residues.

V and J are TRBV9 and TRBJ1-3; D perhaps matches TRBD1 (6 bases). The germline V gene has CDR1 SGDLS and CDR2 YYNGEE. The length of the CDR3 is 16 residues. V lost 3 bases and J 7 bases, leaving 20 bases between the germline ends. CDR3 residues: CASSGRLQGAENTIYF. CDR3 nucleotides: TGTGCCAGCAGCGGACGCTTACAGGGAGCGGAGAACACCATATATTTT.

The rearrangement joins TRBV18 to TRBJ1-2; weak D call: TRBD1 (5 bases). V lost 3 bases, J lost 8 bases, and 16 bases lay in between. Germline V gene data show CDR1 as KGHSH and CDR2 as LQKENI. The CDR3 has 14 residues. CDR3 loop: CASSPLQDKGGYTF. CDR3 nucleotides: TGTGCCAGCTCACCTCTGCAGGACAAGGGAGGCTACACCTTC.

This rearrangement joins TRBV27 to TRBJ1-5; D is perhaps TRBD1 (5 bases). Germline V gives CDR1 MNHEY, CDR2 SMNVEV (reference sequence). Trimming took 8 bases from V and 7 from J, leaving 21 bases between them. The CDR3 covers 15 residues. CDR3 amino acids: CASGLGGGARQPQHF. The CDR3 bases are TGTGCCAGCGGCCTTGGGGGAGGGGCCAGGCAGCCCCAGCATTTT.

The V call is TRBV29-1, the J call TRBJ2-3, with a weak D call TRBD1 (5 bases). CDR3 length: 12 residues. Per the germline V gene, CDR1 is SQVTM and CDR2 is ANQGSEA. Trimming cost V 7 bases and J 5 bases, with 13 bases left between them. The CDR3 nucleotides read TGCAGCGCTGACAGAGGTAAAGATACGCAGTATTTT. Translated, it gives CSADRGKDTQYF.

The genes are TRBV9 and TRBJ2-3; D is undetermined. Trimming pared 0 bases from V and 5 bases from J, leaving 7 bases between. Germline CDR1 and CDR2: SGDLS and YYNGEE. The CDR3 totals 13 residues. The CDR3: CASSVGGGDTQYF. CDR3 in DNA: TGTGCCAGCAGCGTAGGAGGTGGAGATACGCAGTATTTT.

The chain couples TRBV19 to TRBJ1-1, with a possible D match to TRBD1 (5 bases). Trimming took 5 bases from V and 3 from J, leaving 19 bases between them. Germline assignment: CDR1 LNHDA and CDR2 SQIVND (reference sequence). The CDR3 extends over 16 amino acids. CDR3 sequence reads: CASSADRRERYTEAFF. The CDR3 DNA follows: TGTGCCAGTAGTGCAGACAGAAGAGAGAGGTACACTGAAGCTTTCTTT.

This chain uses TRBV5-1 with TRBJ2-1, with TRBD2 matching over 12 bases. The V gene end was trimmed by 4 bases and the J gene end by 0 bases; junction bases not matched to a gene: 5. The CDR3 is 17 amino acids. Germline CDR1 and CDR2: SGHRS and YFSETQ. CDR3 region: CASSPRTSGDSYNEQFF. CDR3 DNA: TGCGCCAGCAGCCCAAGGACTAGCGGGGACTCCTACAATGAGCAGTTCTTC.

This chain connects TRBV6-1 to TRBJ1-5; D is unclear. The CDR3 runs 15 residues. The germline CDR1 and CDR2 sequences are MNHNS and SASEGT. V lost 2 bases and J 6 bases, leaving 14 bases between the germline ends. The CDR3 is CASSEIREGSQPQHF. The CDR3 DNA follows: TGTGCCAGCAGTGAAATTAGGGAGGGCAGTCAGCCCCAGCATTTT.

The chain combines TRBV7-8 with TRBJ2-5, with D possibly matching TRBD1 (5 bases). Germline CDR1 SGHVS, CDR2 FQNEAQ. With 5 bases removed from V and 2 bases from J, the gap between germline ends came to 9 bases. The CDR3 sequence is 13 residues long. This chain's CDR3 is CASSLRQQETQYF. CDR3 nucleotide sequence: TGTGCCAGCAGCCTCCGACAGCAAGAGACCCAGTACTTC.

The chain uses TRBV6-4 and TRBJ2-3; 7 positions match TRBD2. Germline-derived CDR1 and CDR2 are MRHNA and SNTAGT. The junction had 8 bases not matched to a gene; V was cut back by 3 bases and J by 5 bases. The CDR3 runs 15 residues. The CDR3, as DNA: TGTGCCAGCAGTGATACGGGAGGTGAAGGAGATACGCAGTATTTT. It translates to CASSDTGGEGDTQYF.

The chain employs TRBV27 and TRBJ2-2; 8 nucleotides align to TRBD1. This CDR3 spans 16 amino acids. With V trimmed by 5 bases and J by 1 base, 6 bases remained unmatched. From germline, CDR1 is MNHEY and CDR2 SMNVEV (reference sequence). This CDR3 is CASSGTGGENTGELFF. CDR3 sequence (DNA): TGTGCCAGCAGTGGGACAGGTGGAGAGAACACCGGGGAGCTGTTTTTT.

This chain connects TRBV6-6 to TRBJ1-1; the D is unclear. The germline gives CDR1 MNHNY, CDR2 SVGAGI (reference sequence). The V gene lost 6 bases and the J gene lost 8 bases, with 13 bases spanning the gap. The CDR3 length is 12 residues. CDR3 in DNA: TGTGCCAGCAGGGCGAATAGACTGGAAGCTTTCTTT. Encoded protein: CASRANRLEAFF.

A few counts support this clone. The chain recombines TRBV6-1 with TRBJ1-2; TRBD1 agrees at 7 bases. The CDR3 has 13 residues. CDR1 and CDR2 from the germline V gene are MNHNS and SASEGT. The V segment lost 2 bases and the J segment 6 bases; nucleotides outside the gene matches: 3. The chain's CDR3 is CASSERQGDGYTF. In nucleotides, the CDR3 is TGTGCCAGCAGTGAAAGGCAGGGGGATGGCTACACCTTC.

The chain combines TRBV4-1 with TRBJ1-3; 7 nucleotides match TRBD1. With V trimmed by 4 bases and J by 0 bases, 3 bases remained unmatched. Germline values: CDR1 MGHRA, CDR2 YSYEKL. This CDR3 spans 15 amino acids. The CDR3 reads CASSPGTVSGNTIYF. DNA for the CDR3: TGCGCCAGCAGCCCAGGGACAGTCTCTGGAAACACCATATATTTT.

The CDR3 loop reads CASSSRQGGSVQFF. The DNA of the CDR3 is TGTGCCAGCAGCTCCCGCCAGGGCGGGAGTGTTCAGTTCTTC. This rearrangement joins TRBV5-4 to TRBJ2-1, with TRBD2 identical over 7 bases. Germline-derived CDR1 and CDR2 are SGHNT and YYREEE (reference sequence). V lost 3 bases to trimming and J lost 13 bases; unmatched junction nucleotides: 13. This CDR3 has 14 amino acids.

J is TRBJ2-7 and V is TRBV6-5; TRBD2 agrees at 11 bases. CDR1 and CDR2 (germline): MNHEY, SVGAGI. The CDR3 runs 15 residues. After removal of 0 bases from V and 6 bases from J, the junction contained 4 bases not matched to a gene. The CDR3 sequence is CASSYSSSGRSEQYF. In DNA, the CDR3 is TGTGCCAGCAGTTACTCGTCTAGCGGGAGGTCCGAGCAGTACTTC.

V is TRBV5-1 and J is TRBJ2-7, with TRBD2 as a possible D gene (6 bases). CDR1 and CDR2 (germline): SGHRS, YFSETQ. Between the trimmed V and J ends, which lost 3 bases and 1 base, there was a span of 11 bases. This CDR3 region has 14 residues. In DNA, the CDR3 is TGCGCCAGCAGCTCGCCGGGGACTTCCTACGAGCAGTACTTC. Residues: CASSSPGTSYEQYF.

The chain couples TRBV27 to TRBJ2-5; perhaps TRBD1 as D (6 bases). The length of the CDR3 is 16 residues. Germline V CDR1 and CDR2: MNHEY, SMNVEV (reference sequence). V was pared by 4 bases and J by 3 bases, with 18 bases between. The DNA of the CDR3 is TGTGCCAGCAGTTCCCATTCGGCAGGGGAAAAAGAGACCCAGTACTTC. Amino acid sequence: CASSSHSAGEKETQYF.